This T cell receptor beta chain is drawn from a study of T cell responses to AZD1222 COVID-19 vaccine. Study-level information: Pooled together were second doses at about 4 or about 12 weeks.

Points on this clone: Antigen specificity is unknown.

From germline, CDR1 is SNHLY and CDR2 FYNNEI. This CDR3 is built from 16 residues. V was clipped by 3 bases and J by 5 bases, with 16 bases between them. Study conclusions and caveats: No repertoire was sampled before or during the peak T cell response, only after it. Baseline seropositivity occurred in only six or seven AZD1222 recipients. Vaccine-associated CD4 TCRs spanned spike, dominant at 160-218 and 743-854.

The repertoire was sequenced with immunoSEQ multiplex PCR; TCRdb's copy has only in-frame clones and lacks some. The repertoire holds 95,000 to 100,000 clones, 90% seen once, with approximately 1.2% in the top ten. V gene TRBV2 combines with J gene TRBJ2-2, with D tentatively TRBD2 (6 bases). This TCR derives from an adult in good health. This specimen was peripheral blood, taken on day 0 of AZD1222 vaccination. The CDR3, as DNA: TGTGCCAGCAGTGAGACTAGATTACGGGTAACCGGGGAGCTGTTTTTT. Protein product: CASSETRLRVTGELFF.